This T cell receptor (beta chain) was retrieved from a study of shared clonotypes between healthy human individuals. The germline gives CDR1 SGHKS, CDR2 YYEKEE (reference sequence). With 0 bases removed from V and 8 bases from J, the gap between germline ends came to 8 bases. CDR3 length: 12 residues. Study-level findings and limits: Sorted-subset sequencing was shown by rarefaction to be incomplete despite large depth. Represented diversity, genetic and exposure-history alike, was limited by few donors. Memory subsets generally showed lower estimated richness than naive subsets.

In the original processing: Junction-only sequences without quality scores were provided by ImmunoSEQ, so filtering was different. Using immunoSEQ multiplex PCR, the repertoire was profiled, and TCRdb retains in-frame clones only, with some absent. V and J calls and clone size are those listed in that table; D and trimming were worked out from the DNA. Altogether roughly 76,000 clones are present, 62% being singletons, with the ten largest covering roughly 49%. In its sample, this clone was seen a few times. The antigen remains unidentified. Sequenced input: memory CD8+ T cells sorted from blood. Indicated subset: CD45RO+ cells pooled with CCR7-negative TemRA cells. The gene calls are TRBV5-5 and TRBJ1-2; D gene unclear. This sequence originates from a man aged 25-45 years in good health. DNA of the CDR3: TGTGCCAGCAGCTTGGTCGCGCGGGGCTACACCTTC. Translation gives CASSLVARGYTF.